Listed below are T cell receptor beta chains from one sample, sequenced in a study of CD8 T cells in Susac syndrome. TCRdb analysed the immunoSEQ multiplex PCR reads with MiXCR anew, one entry per CDR3 protein. The sample carries over 150,000 distinct CDR3 sequences, about 95% recorded once. Sequenced: CD4+ T cells from PBMCs. These receptors came from a human donor with multiple sclerosis. CDR3s include the opening cysteine and the closing phenylalanine or tryptophan. A D gene is named only where the DNA matches it firmly. Expanded clones get a size class; other rows say once, few or many, or leave the size out.

J gene | D gene | clone size | V gene | CDR3 protein | CDR3 DNA
TRBJ2-1 | . | . | TRBV7-9 | CASSPRGGATYNEQFF | TGTGCCAGCAGCCCCAGAGGGGGGGCGACCTACAATGAGCAGTTCTTC
TRBJ2-5 | . | . | TRBV29-1 | CSVVGVRETQYF | TGCAGCGTTGTTGGGGTTAGAGAGACCCAGTACTTC
TRBJ1-5 | . | once | TRBV20-1 | CSGGGANQPQHF | TGCAGTGGGGGGGGCGCCAATCAGCCCCAGCATTTT
TRBJ1-4 | . | . | TRBV24-1 | CATSDFGGKLFF | TGTGCCACCAGTGATTTCGGGGGAAAACTGTTTTTT
TRBJ1-6 | . | . | TRBV12-3/TRBV12-4 | CASSPQGPRYNSPLHF | TGTGCCAGCAGTCCTCAGGGACCGCGGTATAATTCACCCCTCCACTTT
TRBJ1-5 | TRBD1 | . | TRBV27 | CASSPRGESQPQHF | TGTGCCAGCAGTCCCAGGGGGGAGAGTCAGCCCCAGCATTTT
TRBJ2-1 | TRBD2 | . | TRBV25-1 | CATNRAGGGNEQFF | TGTGCCACCAACAGAGCGGGAGGTGGGAATGAGCAGTTCTTC
TRBJ1-1 | . | . | TRBV19 | CASTMRGVNTEAFF | TGTGCCAGTACCATGAGGGGGGTGAACACTGAAGCTTTCTTT
TRBJ1-1 | . | . | TRBV29-1 | CSAKREANTEAFF | TGCAGCGCAAAGCGGGAGGCTAACACTGAAGCTTTCTTT
TRBJ2-3 | . | . | TRBV12-3/TRBV12-4 | CASTLGEPSTDTQYF | TGTGCCAGCACCCTTGGAGAGCCTAGCACAGATACGCAGTATTTT
TRBJ2-1 | . | . | TRBV29-1 | CSVAIGNEQFF | TGCAGCGTTGCGATAGGAAATGAGCAGTTCTTC
TRBJ2-7 | . | . | TRBV5-4 | CASSLVGIPYEQYF | TGTGCCAGCAGCTTGGTTGGCATACCATACGAGCAGTACTTC
TRBJ2-1 | . | once | TRBV12-3/TRBV12-4 | CASRPRAGRQFF | TGTGCCAGCCGCCCTCGGGCGGGAAGGCAGTTCTTC
TRBJ2-1 | . | . | TRBV21-1 | CASPGRNNEQFF | TGTGCCAGCCCTGGACGGAACAATGAGCAGTTCTTC
TRBJ1-1 | . | . | TRBV18 | CASSPNRAMNTEAFF | TGTGCCAGCTCACCAAACAGGGCCATGAACACTGAAGCTTTCTTT
TRBJ1-3 | . | . | TRBV7-9 | CASSLEGLPGNTIYF | TGTGCCAGCAGCTTAGAAGGGCTTCCAGGAAACACCATATATTTT
TRBJ2-1 | . | . | TRBV7-9 | CASSPRGNLYNEQFF | TGTGCCAGCAGCCCTCGTGGAAACCTCTACAATGAGCAGTTCTTC
TRBJ1-1 | . | . | TRBV9 | CASSGPEGTEAFF | TGTGCCAGCAGCGGACCGGAGGGAACTGAAGCTTTCTTT
TRBJ2-7 | . | . | TRBV5-4 | CASLSLSIYEQYF | TGTGCCAGCTTGAGTCTATCGATCTACGAGCAGTACTTC
TRBJ1-5 | . | . | TRBV3-1 | CASSHLGDQPQHF | TGTGCCAGCAGCCATTTAGGAGATCAGCCCCAGCATTTT
TRBJ2-3 | TRBD2 | . | TRBV5-6 | CASSPKRARGAPSTDTQYF | TGTGCCAGCAGCCCGAAACGCGCGCGGGGGGCCCCTAGCACAGATACGCAGTATTTT
TRBJ2-1 | . | . | TRBV9 | CASSAQFSNEQFF | TGTGCCAGCAGCGCGCAGTTCTCGAATGAGCAGTTCTTC
TRBJ1-5 | . | . | TRBV3-1 | CASSLRTAPPQHF | TGTGCCAGCAGCCTTAGGACGGCACCGCCCCAGCATTTT
TRBJ1-1 | . | . | TRBV3-1 | CASSHGVVGEAFF | TGTGCCAGCAGCCATGGGGTTGTTGGGGAAGCTTTCTTT
TRBJ2-7 | . | . | TRBV15 | CATSTGLTYEQYF | TGTGCCACCAGCACTGGACTTACCTACGAGCAGTACTTC
TRBJ1-2 | . | . | TRBV6-5 | CASSYAPARGYTF | TGTGCCAGCAGTTACGCCCCCGCCAGGGGCTACACCTTC
TRBJ1-2 | . | . | TRBV9 | CASSPRLSGKVNYGYTF | TGTGCCAGCAGCCCCCGATTATCGGGCAAGGTTAACTATGGCTACACCTTC
TRBJ2-5 | . | . | TRBV7-3 | CASSRSSQETQYF | TGTGCCAGCAGCAGATCTAGCCAAGAGACCCAGTACTTC
TRBJ2-5 | TRBD2 | . | TRBV30 | CAWRAGLAGAETQYF | TGTGCCTGGAGGGCGGGACTAGCGGGAGCAGAGACCCAGTACTTC
TRBJ2-1 | TRBD2 | once | TRBV20-1 | CSASGLAGYNEQFF | TGCAGTGCTTCGGGACTAGCGGGGTACAATGAGCAGTTCTTC
TRBJ2-3 | . | once | TRBV20-1 | CSARIVASTDTQYF | TGCAGTGCTAGAATTGTGGCTAGCACAGATACGCAGTATTTT
TRBJ2-3 | . | . | TRBV30 | CAWSGGLSTDTQYF | TGTGCCTGGAGCGGGGGGCTTAGCACAGATACGCAGTATTTT
TRBJ2-7 | . | . | TRBV20-1 | CNTPHNHEQYF | TGCAACACCCCGCACAACCACGAGCAGTACTTC
TRBJ1-5 | . | . | TRBV27 | CASSLSGEGWSNQPQHF | TGTGCCAGCAGTTTATCGGGAGAAGGATGGAGCAATCAGCCCCAGCATTTT
TRBJ2-6 | . | . | TRBV3-1 | CASSQGTLSSGANVLTF | TGTGCCAGCAGCCAAGGAACTCTTAGCTCTGGGGCCAACGTCCTGACTTTC
TRBJ1-2 | . | . | TRBV29-1 | CSVRLQEYGYTF | TGCAGCGTTAGGTTACAGGAGTATGGCTACACCTTC
TRBJ1-2 | . | . | TRBV7-2 | CASSSRTVYGYTF | TGTGCCAGCAGCTCGCGGACCGTCTATGGCTACACCTTC
TRBJ1-1 | . | once | TRBV2 | CASSENSWTEAFF | TGTGCCAGCAGTGAAAACTCATGGACTGAAGCTTTCTTT
TRBJ2-2 | . | . | TRBV29-1 | CSCWGRGNTGELFF | TGCAGCTGTTGGGGGCGGGGGAACACCGGGGAGCTGTTTTTT
TRBJ1-1 | TRBD1 | few | TRBV20-1 | CSAPGQGDTEAFF | TGCAGTGCGCCGGGACAGGGGGACACTGAAGCTTTCTTT
TRBJ2-7 | TRBD2 | . | TRBV12-3/TRBV12-4 | CASSLALAGVEQYF | TGTGCCAGCAGTTTAGCGCTAGCGGGGGTTGAGCAGTACTTC
TRBJ1-5 | . | . | TRBV12-3/TRBV12-4 | CASSLVGEGQPQHF | TGTGCCAGCAGTTTAGTCGGGGAGGGTCAGCCCCAGCATTTT
TRBJ2-7 | . | . | TRBV4-2 | CASSQEVTLDQYF | TGTGCCAGCAGCCAAGAAGTAACGCTCGACCAGTACTTC
TRBJ2-5 | . | . | TRBV30 | CAWALGETQYF | TGTGCCTGGGCTCTGGGCGAGACCCAGTACTTC
TRBJ2-6 | . | . | TRBV9 | CASSAGTGTLSANVLTF | TGTGCCAGCAGCGCCGGGACGGGGACTCTGTCGGCCAACGTCCTGACTTTC
TRBJ2-3 | . | . | TRBV20-1 | CSAVRLLNTDTQYF | TGCAGTGCAGTGAGACTTCTTAACACAGATACGCAGTATTTT
TRBJ2-5 | . | . | TRBV20-1 | CSARGEVETQYF | TGCAGTGCTAGAGGCGAGGTAGAGACCCAGTACTTC